The present T cell receptor beta chain was sequenced within a study of T-cell memory formation after mild COVID-19. Study-level information: Across donors, TCR clusters were largely donor specific. Study-wide results and caveats: The authors left the SARS-CoV-2 specificity of second-wave clones peaking on day 37 unconfirmed.

TCRdb re-called the 5' RACE reads with MiXCR, one entry per CDR3 protein. The table lists hundreds of thousands of distinct CDR3 sequences, more than 15% of them singletons, with 22% in the top ten. This clonotype has more than one count but fewer than ten. The antigen is unknown. The receptor's source is a man aged 18 to 30 who had mild COVID-19 (a few samples of this study predate the infection). Cell type and time point are not known. Sequences were obtained from PBMCs or a T cell subset sorted from them (not recorded which).

The CDR3 is CAKYHLPPTGFTEAFF. The CDR3 DNA reads TGTGCCAAATACCATCTTCCGCCTACAGGGTTCACTGAAGCTTTCTTT. The chain carries TRBV19 and TRBJ1-1; TRBD1 might be the D (6 bases). The CDR3 covers 16 residues. Trimming removed 10 bases from V and 4 bases from J, with 25 bases in between. Germline CDR1 reads LNHDA; CDR2 reads SQIVND (reference sequence).